The following is a TCR beta chain sequence with its context. The target antigen is unknown. Per the germline V gene, CDR1 is SGHVS and CDR2 is FNYEAQ. V lost 5 bases and J lost 2; bases outside the gene matches: 7. The CDR3 covers 15 residues. This record belongs to a study of shared clonotypes between healthy human individuals. General observations from the study: The rarefaction results pointed to incomplete sorted-subset sequencing despite large depth.

Here immunoSEQ multiplex PCR was the method, and the copy in TCRdb shows in-frame clones only, minus some. The table lists 1,400,000 or so clones, about 98.5% of them singletons. The TCR sequence derives from a man under 40 in good health. The sequenced sample was naive CD4+ T cells sorted from blood. The sample's subset: CD45RA+ positively selected. The rearrangement joins TRBV7-6 to TRBJ2-3; 7 bases are shared with TRBD1. CDR3 sequence (DNA): TGTGCCAGCAGCACCACGGGACAGTACACAGATACGCAGTATTTT. It codes for CASSTTGQYTDTQYF.